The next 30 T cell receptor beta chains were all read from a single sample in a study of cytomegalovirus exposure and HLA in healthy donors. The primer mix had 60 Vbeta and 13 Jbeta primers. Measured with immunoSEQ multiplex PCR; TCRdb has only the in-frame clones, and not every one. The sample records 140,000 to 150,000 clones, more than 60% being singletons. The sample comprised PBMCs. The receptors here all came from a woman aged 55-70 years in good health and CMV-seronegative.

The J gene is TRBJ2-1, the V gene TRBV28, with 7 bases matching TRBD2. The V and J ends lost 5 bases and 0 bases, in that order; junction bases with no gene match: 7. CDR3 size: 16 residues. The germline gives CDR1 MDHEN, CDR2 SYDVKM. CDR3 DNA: TGTGCCAGCAGTGCGCTCCTAGCGGACTCCTACAATGAGCAGTTCTTC. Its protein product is CASSALLADSYNEQFF.

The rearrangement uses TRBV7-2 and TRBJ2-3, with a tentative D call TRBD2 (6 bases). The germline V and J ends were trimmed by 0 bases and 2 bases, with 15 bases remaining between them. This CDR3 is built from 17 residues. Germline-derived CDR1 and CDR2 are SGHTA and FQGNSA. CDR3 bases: TGTGCCAGCAGCTTAGCGAGTGGGCGGGGTCACACAGATACGCAGTATTTT. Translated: CASSLASGRGHTDTQYF.

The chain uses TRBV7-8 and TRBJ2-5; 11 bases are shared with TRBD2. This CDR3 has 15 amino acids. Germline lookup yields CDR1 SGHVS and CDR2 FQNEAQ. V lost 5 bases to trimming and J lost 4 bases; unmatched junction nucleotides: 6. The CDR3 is CASSPVTSGRETQYF. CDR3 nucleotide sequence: TGTGCCAGCAGCCCGGTTACTAGCGGGAGAGAGACCCAGTACTTC.

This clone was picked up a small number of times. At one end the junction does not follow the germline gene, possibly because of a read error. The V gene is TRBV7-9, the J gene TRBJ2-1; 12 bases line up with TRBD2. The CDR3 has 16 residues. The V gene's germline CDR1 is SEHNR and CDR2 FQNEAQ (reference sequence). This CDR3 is CSSSSPSGGAYNEQFF. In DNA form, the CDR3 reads TGTTCCAGCAGCTCGCCTAGCGGGGGGGCCTACAATGAGCAGTTCTTC.

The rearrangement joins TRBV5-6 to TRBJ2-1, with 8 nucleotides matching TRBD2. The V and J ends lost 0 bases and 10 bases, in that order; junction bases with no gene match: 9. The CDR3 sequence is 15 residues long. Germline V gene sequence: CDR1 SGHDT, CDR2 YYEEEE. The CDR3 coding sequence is TGTGCCAGCAGCTTGGCTGGCGGGGGGCTTCTAGAGCAGTTCTTC. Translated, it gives CASSLAGGGLLEQFF. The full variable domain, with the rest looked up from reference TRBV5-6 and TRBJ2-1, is DAGVTQSPTHLIKTRGQQVTLRCSPKSGHDTVSWYQQALGQGPQFIFQYYEEEERQRGNFPDRFSGHQFPNYSSELNVNALLLGDSALYLCASSLAGGGLLEQFFGPGTRLTVL.

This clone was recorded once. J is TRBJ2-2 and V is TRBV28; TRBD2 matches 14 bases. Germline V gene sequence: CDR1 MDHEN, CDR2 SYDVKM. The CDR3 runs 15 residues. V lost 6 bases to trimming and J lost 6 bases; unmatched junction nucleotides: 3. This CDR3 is CASRGTSGSSGELFF. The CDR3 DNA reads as TGTGCCAGCAGGGGGACTAGCGGGAGCTCCGGGGAGCTGTTTTTT.

The chain's CDR3 is CASSQEEAQGYGYTF. The CDR3 nucleotides are TGCGCCAGCAGCCAAGAAGAGGCTCAAGGCTATGGCTACACCTTC. V and J are TRBV4-1 and TRBJ1-2; D is undetermined. In germline, CDR1 is MGHRA, CDR2 YSYEKL. Trimming stripped 0 bases from V and 4 bases from J, with 12 bases between. The CDR3 runs 15 residues.

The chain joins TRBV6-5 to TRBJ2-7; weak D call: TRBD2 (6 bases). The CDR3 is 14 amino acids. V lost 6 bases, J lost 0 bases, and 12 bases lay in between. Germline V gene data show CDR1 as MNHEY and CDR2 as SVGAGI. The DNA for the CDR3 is TGTGCCAGCAGAAGTACCGGGAGCTCCTACGAGCAGTACTTC. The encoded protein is CASRSTGSSYEQYF.

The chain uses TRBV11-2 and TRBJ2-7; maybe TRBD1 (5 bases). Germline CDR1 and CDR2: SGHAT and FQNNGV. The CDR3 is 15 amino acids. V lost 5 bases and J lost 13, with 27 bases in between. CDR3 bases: TGTGCCAGCAGCGACCGTAGGGGTGCAGGCTTATCTCTCTACTTC. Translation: CASSDRRGAGLSLYF.

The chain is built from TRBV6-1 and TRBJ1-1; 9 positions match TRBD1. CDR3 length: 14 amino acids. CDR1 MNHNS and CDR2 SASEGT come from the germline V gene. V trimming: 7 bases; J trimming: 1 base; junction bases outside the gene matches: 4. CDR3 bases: TGTGCCAGCACCACAGGGGGCACGAACACTGAAGCTTTCTTT. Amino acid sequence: CASTTGGTNTEAFF.

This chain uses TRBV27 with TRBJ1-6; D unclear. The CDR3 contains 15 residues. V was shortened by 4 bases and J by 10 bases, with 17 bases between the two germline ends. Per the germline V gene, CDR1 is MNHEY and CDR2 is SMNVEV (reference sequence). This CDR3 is CASSSWSQLRSPLHF. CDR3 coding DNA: TGTGCCAGCAGTTCGTGGAGCCAGCTTAGATCACCCCTCCACTTT.

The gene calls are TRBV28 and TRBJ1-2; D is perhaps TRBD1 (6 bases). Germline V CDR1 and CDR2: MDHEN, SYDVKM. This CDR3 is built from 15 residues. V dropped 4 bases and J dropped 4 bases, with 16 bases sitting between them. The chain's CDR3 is CASSSEVQGSYGYTF. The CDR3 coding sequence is TGTGCCAGCAGTTCCGAAGTACAGGGTAGCTATGGCTACACCTTC.

The CDR3 nucleotides are TGTGCCAGCAGCTTACGGACAGTTCTAACGGGTTACTCCTACGAGCAGTACTTC. Protein product: CASSLRTVLTGYSYEQYF. The chain uses TRBV13 and TRBJ2-7; weak D call: TRBD1 (6 bases). The CDR3 is 18 amino acids. Germline CDR1 reads PRHDT; CDR2 reads FYEKMQ (reference sequence). Trimming took 2 bases from V and 0 from J, leaving 20 bases between them.

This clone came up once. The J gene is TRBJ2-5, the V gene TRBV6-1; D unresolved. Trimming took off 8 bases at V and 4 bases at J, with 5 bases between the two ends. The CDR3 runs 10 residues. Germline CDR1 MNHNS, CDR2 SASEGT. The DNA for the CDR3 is TGTGCCAGCGGAGCAGAGACCCAGTACTTC. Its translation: CASGAETQYF.

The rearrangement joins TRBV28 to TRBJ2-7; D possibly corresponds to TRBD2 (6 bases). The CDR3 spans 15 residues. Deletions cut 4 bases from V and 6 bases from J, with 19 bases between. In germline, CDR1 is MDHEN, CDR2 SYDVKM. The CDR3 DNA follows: TGTGCCAGCAGTTCAGGAGGAGGGTCTCAGGGCGAGCAGTACTTC. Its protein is CASSSGGGSQGEQYF.

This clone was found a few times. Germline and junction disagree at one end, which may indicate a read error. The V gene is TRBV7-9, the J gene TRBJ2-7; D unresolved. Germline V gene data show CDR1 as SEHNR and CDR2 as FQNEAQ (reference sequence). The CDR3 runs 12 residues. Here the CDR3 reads CSSSSLVYEQYF. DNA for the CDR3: TGTTCCAGCAGCTCCCTAGTCTACGAGCAGTACTTC.

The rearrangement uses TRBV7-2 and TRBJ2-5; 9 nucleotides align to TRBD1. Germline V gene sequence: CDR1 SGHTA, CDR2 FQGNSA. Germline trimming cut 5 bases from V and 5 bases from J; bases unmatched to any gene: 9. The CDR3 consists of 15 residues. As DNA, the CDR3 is TGTGCCAGCAGCACGGACAGGGGAGGTGGTGAGACCCAGTACTTC. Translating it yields CASSTDRGGGETQYF.

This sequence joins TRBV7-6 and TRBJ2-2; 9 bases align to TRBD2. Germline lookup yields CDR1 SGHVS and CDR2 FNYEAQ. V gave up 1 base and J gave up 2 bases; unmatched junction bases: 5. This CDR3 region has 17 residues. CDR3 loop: CASSLVASGTNTGELFF. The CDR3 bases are TGTGCCAGCAGCTTAGTGGCTAGCGGGACTAACACCGGGGAGCTGTTTTTT.

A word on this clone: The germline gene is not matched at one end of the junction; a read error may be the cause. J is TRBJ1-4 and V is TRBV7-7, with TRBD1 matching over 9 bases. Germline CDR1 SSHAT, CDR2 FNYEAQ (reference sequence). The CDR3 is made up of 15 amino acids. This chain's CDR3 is CASSLDRGINEKLFF. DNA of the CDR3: TGTGCTAGCAGCTTAGACAGGGGGATCAATGAAAAACTGTTTTTT.

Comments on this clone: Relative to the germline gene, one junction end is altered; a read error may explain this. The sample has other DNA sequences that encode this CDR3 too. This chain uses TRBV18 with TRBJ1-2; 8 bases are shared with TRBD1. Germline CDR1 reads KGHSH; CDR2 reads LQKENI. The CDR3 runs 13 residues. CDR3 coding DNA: TGCGCCAGCTCATCGGACAGGGCCTTTGGCTACACCTTC. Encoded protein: CASSSDRAFGYTF.

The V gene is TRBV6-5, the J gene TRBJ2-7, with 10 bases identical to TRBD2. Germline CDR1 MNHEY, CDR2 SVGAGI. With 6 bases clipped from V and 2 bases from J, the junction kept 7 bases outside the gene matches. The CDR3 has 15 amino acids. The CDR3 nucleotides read TGTGCCAGCAGAAAAAGAGCGGGGGGGACCTACGAGCAGTACTTC. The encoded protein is CASRKRAGGTYEQYF.

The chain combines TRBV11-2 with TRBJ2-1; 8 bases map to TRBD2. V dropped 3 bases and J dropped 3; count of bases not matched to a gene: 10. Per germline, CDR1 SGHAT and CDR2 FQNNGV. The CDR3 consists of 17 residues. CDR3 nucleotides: TGTGCCAGCAGCTTTTCTGGGCGGGAGGCATACTACAATGAGCAGTTCTTC. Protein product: CASSFSGREAYYNEQFF.

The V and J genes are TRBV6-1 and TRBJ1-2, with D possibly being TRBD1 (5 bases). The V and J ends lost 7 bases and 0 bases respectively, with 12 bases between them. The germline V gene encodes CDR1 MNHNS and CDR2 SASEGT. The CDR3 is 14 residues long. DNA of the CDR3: TGTGCCAGCAAGCGGGACGGCGCTAACTATGGCTACACCTTC. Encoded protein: CASKRDGANYGYTF.

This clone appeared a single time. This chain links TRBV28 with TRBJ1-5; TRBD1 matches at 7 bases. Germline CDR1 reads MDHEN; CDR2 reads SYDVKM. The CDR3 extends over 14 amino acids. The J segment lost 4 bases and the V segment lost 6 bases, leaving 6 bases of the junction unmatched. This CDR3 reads CASRSTGVNQPQHF. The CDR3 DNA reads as TGTGCCAGCAGGTCCACAGGGGTGAATCAGCCCCAGCATTTT. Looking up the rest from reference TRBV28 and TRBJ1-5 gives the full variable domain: DVKVTQSSRYLVKRTGEKVFLECVQDMDHENMFWYRQDPGLGLRLIYFSYDVKMKEKGDIPEGYSVSREKKERFSLILESASTNQTSMYLCASRSTGVNQPQHFGDGTRLSIL.

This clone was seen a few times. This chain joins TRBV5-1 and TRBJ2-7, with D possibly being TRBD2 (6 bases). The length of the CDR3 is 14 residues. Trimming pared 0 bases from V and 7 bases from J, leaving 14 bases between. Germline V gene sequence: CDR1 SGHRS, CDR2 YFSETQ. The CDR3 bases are TGCGCCAGCAGCTTGGGAGGAGGGCTGGGGGAGCAGTACTTC. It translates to CASSLGGGLGEQYF.

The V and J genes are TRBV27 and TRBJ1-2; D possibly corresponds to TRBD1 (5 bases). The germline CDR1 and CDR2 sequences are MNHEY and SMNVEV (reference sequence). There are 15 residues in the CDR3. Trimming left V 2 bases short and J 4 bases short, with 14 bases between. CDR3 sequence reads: CASSLIAGSGYGYTF. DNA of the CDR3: TGTGCCAGCAGTTTAATCGCAGGGTCTGGCTATGGCTACACCTTC.

The chain's CDR3 is CASGDTANQETQYF. The CDR3 DNA sequence: TGTGCTAGTGGGGATACAGCAAACCAAGAGACCCAGTACTTC. V gene TRBV12-5 combines with J gene TRBJ2-5; D uncertain. With 6 bases removed from V and 0 bases from J, the gap between germline ends came to 11 bases. Germline V lookup: CDR1 LGHNT, CDR2 FRNRAP. The CDR3 is 14 amino acids.

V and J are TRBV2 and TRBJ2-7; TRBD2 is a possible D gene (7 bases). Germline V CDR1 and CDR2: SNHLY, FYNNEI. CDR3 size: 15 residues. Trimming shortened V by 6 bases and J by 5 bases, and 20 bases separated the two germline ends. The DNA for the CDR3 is TGTGCCAGCAGCCCCCCCGGGGGGCTTCAAAACGAGCAGTACTTC. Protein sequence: CASSPPGGLQNEQYF.

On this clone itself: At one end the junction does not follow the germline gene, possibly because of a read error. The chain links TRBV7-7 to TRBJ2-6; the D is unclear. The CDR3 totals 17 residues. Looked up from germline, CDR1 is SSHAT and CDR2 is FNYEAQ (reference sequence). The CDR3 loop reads CASSLSNSHSGANVLTF. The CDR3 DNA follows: TGTGCTAGCAGCTTAAGTAACAGCCACTCTGGGGCCAACGTCCTGACTTTC.

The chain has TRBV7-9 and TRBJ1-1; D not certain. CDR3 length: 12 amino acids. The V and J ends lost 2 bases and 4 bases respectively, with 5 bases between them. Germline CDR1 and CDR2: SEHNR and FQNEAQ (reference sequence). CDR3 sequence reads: CASSLTVTEAFF. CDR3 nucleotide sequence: TGTGCCAGCAGCTTAACAGTCACTGAAGCTTTCTTT. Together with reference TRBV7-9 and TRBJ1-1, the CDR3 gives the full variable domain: DTGVSQNPRHKITKRGQNVTFRCDPISEHNRLYWYRQTLGQGPEFLTYFQNEAQLEKSRLLSDRFSAERPKGSFSTLEIQRTEQGDSAMYLCASSLTVTEAFFGQGTRLTVV.